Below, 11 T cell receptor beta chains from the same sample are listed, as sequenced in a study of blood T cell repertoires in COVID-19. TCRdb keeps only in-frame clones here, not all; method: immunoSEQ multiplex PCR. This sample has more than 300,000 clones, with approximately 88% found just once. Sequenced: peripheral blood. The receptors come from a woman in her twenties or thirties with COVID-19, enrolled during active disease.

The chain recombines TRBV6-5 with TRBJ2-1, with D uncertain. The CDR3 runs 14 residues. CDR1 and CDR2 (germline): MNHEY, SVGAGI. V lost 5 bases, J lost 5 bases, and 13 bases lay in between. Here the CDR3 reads CASSRRNEHNEQFF. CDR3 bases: TGTGCCAGCAGTCGAAGAAATGAGCACAATGAGCAGTTCTTC.

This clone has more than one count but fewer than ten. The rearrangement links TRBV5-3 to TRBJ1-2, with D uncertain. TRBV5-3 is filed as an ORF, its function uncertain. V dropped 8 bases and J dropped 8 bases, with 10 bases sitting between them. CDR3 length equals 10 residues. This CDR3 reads CASPGCGYTF. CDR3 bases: TGTGCCAGTCCGGGGTGCGGCTACACCTTC.

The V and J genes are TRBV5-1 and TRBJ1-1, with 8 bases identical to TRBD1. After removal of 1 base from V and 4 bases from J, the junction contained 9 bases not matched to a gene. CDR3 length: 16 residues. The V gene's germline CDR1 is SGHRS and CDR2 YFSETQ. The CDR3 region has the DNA TGCGCCAGCAGCTTGAACCAGGGGGCTGTGGGCACTGAAGCTTTCTTT. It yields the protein CASSLNQGAVGTEAFF.

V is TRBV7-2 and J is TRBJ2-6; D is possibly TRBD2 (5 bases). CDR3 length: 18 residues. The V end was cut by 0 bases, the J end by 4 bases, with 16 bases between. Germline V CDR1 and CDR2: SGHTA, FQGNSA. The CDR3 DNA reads TGTGCCAGCAGCTTAGCGCGGGTAGCTCAAGGGGGGGCCAACGTCCTGACTTTC. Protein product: CASSLARVAQGGANVLTF.

CDR3 bases: TGCGCCAGCAGCCAAGACGGGGGGCTCTTCTCTGGAAACACCATATATTTT. It specifies CASSQDGGLFSGNTIYF. The genes are TRBV4-1 and TRBJ1-3, with a tentative D call TRBD1 (6 bases). CDR1 and CDR2 (germline): MGHRA, YSYEKL. This CDR3 has 17 residues. With 0 bases removed from V and 0 bases from J, the gap between germline ends came to 12 bases.

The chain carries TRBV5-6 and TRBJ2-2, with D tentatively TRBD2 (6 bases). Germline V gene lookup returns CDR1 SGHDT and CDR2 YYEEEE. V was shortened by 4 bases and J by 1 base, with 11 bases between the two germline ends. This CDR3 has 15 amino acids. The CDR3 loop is CASSGDGGNTGELFF. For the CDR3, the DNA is TGTGCCAGCAGCGGGGACGGGGGGAACACCGGGGAGCTGTTTTTT.

The CDR3 DNA follows: TGTGCCAGCACCTTCCGGGGATTAACCTCCAATGAGCAGTTCTTC. Amino acid sequence: CASTFRGLTSNEQFF. V usage is TRBV28 and J usage is TRBJ2-1, with D possibly matching TRBD2 (5 bases). V dropped 7 bases and J dropped 6 bases, with 19 bases sitting between them. The CDR3 spans 15 residues. From germline, CDR1 is MDHEN and CDR2 SYDVKM.

CDR3 in amino acids: CASSFGHRDGYTF. In nucleotides, the CDR3 is TGTGCCAGCAGTTTCGGACATCGGGATGGCTACACCTTC. V usage is TRBV27 and J usage is TRBJ1-2; D perhaps matches TRBD1 (5 bases). The CDR3 runs 13 residues. Per the germline V gene, CDR1 is MNHEY and CDR2 is SMNVEV (reference sequence). Trimming took 3 bases from V and 6 from J, leaving 11 bases between them.

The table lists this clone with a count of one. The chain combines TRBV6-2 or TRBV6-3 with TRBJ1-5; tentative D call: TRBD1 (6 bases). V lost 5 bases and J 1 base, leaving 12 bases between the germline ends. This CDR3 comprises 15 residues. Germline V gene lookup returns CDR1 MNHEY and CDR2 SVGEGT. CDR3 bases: TGTGCCAGCAGTGACCAGGGGTTGAGCAATCAGCCCCAGCATTTT. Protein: CASSDQGLSNQPQHF.

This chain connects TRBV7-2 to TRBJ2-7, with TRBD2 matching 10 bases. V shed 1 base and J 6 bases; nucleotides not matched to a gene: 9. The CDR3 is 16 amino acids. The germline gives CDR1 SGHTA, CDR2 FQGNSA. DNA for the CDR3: TGTGCCAGCAGCTTAGTCCCAGCGGGGGGGCCCGCCGAGCAGTACGTC. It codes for CASSLVPAGGPAEQYV.

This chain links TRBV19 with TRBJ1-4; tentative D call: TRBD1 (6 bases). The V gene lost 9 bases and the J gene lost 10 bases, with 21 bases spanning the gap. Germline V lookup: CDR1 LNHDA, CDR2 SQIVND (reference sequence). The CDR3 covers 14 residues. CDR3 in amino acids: CASRGSQGRGKLFF. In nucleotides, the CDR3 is TGTGCCAGCAGGGGCTCACAGGGTCGGGGAAAACTGTTTTTT. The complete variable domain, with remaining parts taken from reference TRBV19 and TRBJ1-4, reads DGGITQSPKYLFRKEGQNVTLSCEQNLNHDAMYWYRQDPGQGLRLIYYSQIVNDFQKGDIAEGYSVSREKKESFPLTVTSAQKNPTAFYLCASRGSQGRGKLFFGSGTQLSVL.